This T cell receptor (beta chain) was identified during a study of cytomegalovirus exposure and HLA in healthy donors. Study-level information: Previous work identified some 120 million unique TCR beta sequences from about 179 million T cells. Study conclusions and caveats: Some TCR beta chains (more than 150 of them) were listed as cytomegalovirus-associated. Generally TCR sequences proved uncommon, though certain public TCRs appeared in numerous donors.

Concerning this clone: Its specificity is not known.

The trim removed 1 base at V and 6 bases at J, leaving 15 bases unmatched. The CDR3 is made up of 17 amino acids. Per germline, CDR1 GTSNPN and CDR2 SVGIG (reference sequence). The PCR ran on 60 Vbeta and 13 Jbeta primers. Method: immunoSEQ multiplex PCR; TCRdb's copy keeps in-frame clones and lacks some. This sample's clone table lists 80,000 to 100,000 clones. Unrecorded immune exposures were likely, despite nominal health at sampling. The chain combines TRBV30 with TRBJ1-3; 7 nucleotides line up with TRBD1. The receptor was isolated from a man in his fifties or sixties in good health and CMV-seropositive. Sequenced input: PBMCs. CDR3: CAWSGGRGNFFENTIYF. The CDR3 DNA sequence: TGTGCCTGGAGTGGAGGCAGGGGGAATTTTTTTGAAAACACCATATATTTT.